The T cell receptor (beta chain) described here comes from a study of blood T cell repertoires in COVID-19. The overall study: PBMCs, B-cell-depleted T cells, or T cells provided the cDNA or gDNA that made up the material.

This clone turned up a few times. The germline V gene has CDR1 MNHEY and CDR2 SMNVEV (reference sequence). Deletions cut 2 bases from V and 7 bases from J, with 6 bases between. The CDR3 covers 13 residues. In the original analysis: Nucleated cell number was recorded as an estimate derived from reference gene primer amplification. Clones were sequenced by immunoSEQ multiplex PCR, and TCRdb holds only the in-frame ones, with some missing. The V and J calls and the clone size are those of that table, but D and trimming were determined from the DNA. The table includes tens of thousands of clones, 86% detected once.

The sequencing input was peripheral blood. The chain recombines TRBV27 with TRBJ1-6; D uncertain. The origin of this receptor is a man aged 55 to 70 with active or convalescent COVID-19. CDR3 bases: TGTGCCAGCAGTTTACGGTACAATTCACCCCTCCACTTT. Protein product: CASSLRYNSPLHF.